Listed here is a single T cell receptor (beta chain). Antigen: not known. These data belong to a study of CD8 T cells in ankylosing spondylitis. Study-level findings and limits: Earlier work had already found some motif variants in reactive arthritis synovial fluid and blood. Reports say disease-linked clones showed up significantly more in matched ankylosing spondylitis synovial fluid.

Quantitative barcoded 5'-RACE was used to prepare TCR beta libraries. Each CDR3 protein is one row after TCRdb ran MiXCR on the 5' RACE reads. The table has under 130,000 distinct CDR3 sequences, around 24% seen once. The sample taken for sequencing was synovial fluid, either unsorted or a sorted T cell fraction (not recorded which). The receptor was derived from a male donor with ankylosing spondylitis.

CDR3 nucleotide sequence: TGTGCCAGCAGTCGCTCAGGTGTCTGGGACGAGCAGTACTTC. Its protein product is CASSRSGVWDEQYF. The genes are TRBV7-9 and TRBJ2-7; D is ambiguous. The CDR3 totals 14 residues. Germline CDR1 is SEHNR and CDR2 is FQNEAQ (reference sequence). Trimming took off 6 bases at V and 5 bases at J, with 17 bases between the two ends.